This T cell receptor (beta chain) was identified in a study of T cells in Graves' hyperthyroidism and ophthalmopathy (dated by TCRdb to the late 2010s). As for the study more broadly: Peripheral blood was collected at initial diagnosis, before any treatment. Whether ophthalmopathy could be predicted prospectively was tested in an independent validation cohort made up of roughly 20 hyperthyroidism patients plus 17 patients who later progressed to ophthalmopathy. TCR V-J signatures able to tell the groups apart were searched for in a discovery cohort of more than 90 patients, of whom 40 to 45 had Graves' ophthalmopathy and around 56 had stable Graves' hyperthyroidism. The 90 to 100 discovery patients were randomly divided into training and test sets at a 7:3 ratio. Following sampling, methimazole starting at 30 mg daily was given to hyperthyroidism patients, and high-dose intravenous methylprednisolone was given to ophthalmopathy patients. According to the paper, TCR Vbeta CDR3 sequencing was carried out on 135 peripheral blood samples, which came from fewer than 50 ophthalmopathy, 80 or so hyperthyroidism and about 17 progressor patients. The study also compared thyroid tissue and blood T-cell repertoires from roughly 6 Graves' hyperthyroidism patients.

The TCR beta CDR3 regions were amplified from RNA transcripts. A first-round RT-PCR of the TCR CDR3 used the HTBI primer set with the Qiagen OneStep RT-PCR kit. A second multiplex PCR round built the libraries, followed by size selection and purification. The libraries were sequenced on an Illumina HiSeq2000 using paired-end 100 bp reads. The authors' analysis ran thus. SOAPnuke was used to process the raw data, removing reads that contained adapters or uncalled bases, had a mean Phred below 15, or lacked an exact match to the constant primer or identifier. COPE v1.2.5 was used to merge the high-quality paired reads, and each unique nucleotide sequence was defined as a clonotype. MiTCR v1.1 was used to align the clonotypes against IMGT TRBV, TRBD and TRBJ reference segments. The analysis included only V-J combinations with a frequency above 0.0001, which together covered more than 98% of the repertoires. The TCS score was defined as F50 (clonal expansion) divided by E x V (chaos), with BLOSUM62-based TCRdist calculated between CDR3 peptides within each V-J. Welch's t-statistics and random forest reduced fewer than 600 V-J features to 13, which were used in a naive Bayes classifier (R e1071). TCRdb passed the public sequencing reads through fastp at Q25 and MiXCR, retaining productive beta sequences. Rows merge per CDR3 protein into single entries with the most common DNA and genes. TCRdb, not the authors, supplied the V and J calls. The table for this sample lists some 440,000 distinct CDR3 sequences; about a sixth of them were counted only once. The ten largest clones take up 11% to 15% of the sample.

Broader findings and caveats from the paper: No statistical method was used to set the sample size in advance, and investigators knew the group allocation. Most expanded thyroid clonotypes (frequency above 0.001) were also detected in blood, a finding suggesting that blood repertoires may reflect thyroid immune responses. A model built on a 13 V-J signature distinguished ophthalmopathy from stable hyperthyroidism, reaching approximately 89% sensitivity and 81.08% specificity in cross-validation and 80%/75% in testing. In validation, the model predicted progression to ophthalmopathy with approximately 71% sensitivity and approximately 78% specificity, a median of around 6.6 months before onset.

Stable Graves' hyperthyroidism was defined as no progression to ophthalmopathy during 18 months of follow-up. Hyperthyroidism patients were newly diagnosed, with disease duration under 2 months, and aged 18 to 65 years. Patients with uncontrolled infections, other autoimmune diseases, pregnancy or lactation were excluded. Clinical symptoms, serum thyroxine and TRAb, thyroid ultrasound, and orbital computed tomography formed the basis for the diagnoses. PBMCs were isolated from about 9.1 ml of fresh peripheral blood by Ficoll-Paque density gradient centrifugation. Trizol reagent was used to extract total RNA, and RNA quality was then checked on an Agilent 2100 Bioanalyzer. This clonotype occurred many times. No cognate antigen has been identified for it. It has no much larger one-base neighbor in the sample; base qualities were not kept. The TCR was taken from a young woman with Graves' hyperthyroidism. The source material was blood.

The nucleotides read TGTGCCAGCAGTGAGCGCCCGACTAGCGGGGGGGGCAATGAGCAGTTCTTC. This translates into CASSERPTSGGGNEQFF. The chain employs TRBV6-1 and TRBJ2-1, with 14 junctional bases fitting TRBD2. Trimmed from V: 3 bases; trimmed from J: 6 bases; junction bases lacking a gene match: 7. The CDR3 runs 17 amino acids, cysteine and phenylalanine included. Left in the record is the CDR3 DNA by itself, 51 bases read in frame from the first base. Sequences MNHNS (CDR1) and SASEGT (CDR2) are obtained from the germline V gene.